This is a list of T cell receptor beta chains from one sample in a study of blood T cell repertoires in COVID-19. Only in-frame clones appear in the TCRdb table, and some are missing; sequencing was by immunoSEQ multiplex PCR. The sample carries 70,000 or so clones, 76% recorded once. The sample taken for sequencing was peripheral blood. The receptors here all came from a man aged 55 to 70 with COVID-19, enrolled during active disease. Both conserved end residues are part of each CDR3. A D gene is named only where the DNA matches it firmly. For some rows the clone size is stated as once, few or many, or as a class when expanded; others skip it.

>TRBJ2-2|TRBD2|many|TRBV15
CATSRGVREGPGELFF
TGTGCCACCAGCAGAGGGGTGAGGGAGGGCCCTGGGGAGCTGTTTTTT
>TRBJ1-1|-|-|TRBV2
CASTAQGSGTEAFF
TGTGCCAGCACGGCGCAGGGGTCGGGCACTGAAGCTTTCTTT
>TRBJ2-3|-|-|TRBV7-3
CASSPGAQTDTQYF
TGTGCCAGCAGCCCAGGTGCGCAAACCGATACGCAGTATTTT
>TRBJ2-2|-|-|TRBV12-5
CASGLTAGELFF
TGTGCTAGTGGTCTGACAGCCGGGGAGCTGTTTTTT
>TRBJ2-5|TRBD2|-|TRBV7-2
CASSLSFAGGQETQYF
TGTGCCAGCAGCCTTTCGTTTGCGGGGGGACAAGAGACCCAGTACTTC
>TRBJ1-6|TRBD1|few|TRBV2
CASSRITGGTPLHF
TGTGCCAGCAGTCGCATTACAGGGGGCACACCCCTCCACTTT
>TRBJ1-2|TRBD1|-|TRBV19
CASTDGMTGEYGYTF
TGTGCCAGTACCGACGGAATGACAGGGGAATATGGCTACACCTTC
>TRBJ1-2|-|-|TRBV7-9
CASSLETFRGGYTF
TGTGCCAGCAGCTTAGAGACATTTAGAGGGGGCTACACCTTC
>TRBJ2-4|-|few|TRBV25-1
CASSVGTGGGNIQYF
TGTGCCAGCAGTGTAGGGACAGGCGGGGGCAACATTCAGTACTTC
>TRBJ1-3|-|-|TRBV9
CASSSTAYTIYF
TGTGCCAGCAGCTCCACTGCGTACACCATATATTTT
>TRBJ2-3|-|-|TRBV7-2
CASSPGPFSTDTQYF
TGTGCCAGCAGCCCAGGGCCTTTTAGCACAGATACGCAGTATTTT
>TRBJ1-1|-|-|TRBV27
CARRLNTEAFF
TGTGCCAGGAGGTTGAACACTGAAGCTTTCTTT
>TRBJ2-7|-|-|TRBV21-1
CASSNTGTGDGEQYF
TGTGCCAGCAGCAACACCGGGACAGGGGACGGTGAGCAGTACTTC
>TRBJ2-7|-|-|TRBV5-1
CASSLVLEGYEQYF
TGCGCCAGCAGCTTGGTACTAGAGGGCTACGAGCAGTACTTC
>TRBJ1-6|-|-|TRBV9
CASSVRSEDSPLHF
TGTGCCAGCAGCGTACGGAGTGAGGATTCACCCCTCCACTTT
>TRBJ1-4|TRBD1|-|TRBV5-1
CASSLEGTANEKLFF
TGCGCCAGCAGCTTGGAGGGGACAGCTAATGAAAAACTGTTTTTT
>TRBJ1-1|-|-|TRBV30
CAWTSGDAGTFF
TGTGCCTGGACTAGCGGGGACGCCGGAACTTTCTTT
>TRBJ2-2|-|-|TRBV3-1/TRBV3-2
CASSPRPGKIYTGELFF
TGTGCCAGCAGTCCTCGCCCAGGGAAGATTTACACCGGGGAGCTGTTTTTT
>TRBJ2-2|-|-|TRBV7-2
CASSKDRYNTGELFF
TGTGCCAGCAGCAAGGACAGATATAACACCGGGGAGCTGTTTTTT
>TRBJ1-6|TRBD1|-|TRBV28
CASSFGDRGSSPLHF
TGTGCCAGCAGTTTTGGGGACAGGGGGAGTTCACCCCTCCACTTT
>TRBJ2-2|-|-|TRBV10-1
CASQGRLNTGELFF
TGCGCCAGCCAGGGGCGGCTAAACACCGGGGAGCTGTTTTTT
>TRBJ1-6|TRBD1|-|TRBV6-6
CASRWDRVNSPLHF
TGTGCCAGCAGGTGGGACAGGGTAAACTCACCCCTCCACTTT
>TRBJ1-3|-|-|TRBV2
CASSEDRDEGNTIYF
TGTGCCAGCAGTGAAGACAGGGATGAAGGAAACACCATATATTTT
>TRBJ2-1|TRBD1|-|TRBV2
CASSEARTGKGYNEQFF
TGTGCCAGCAGTGAAGCGAGGACAGGGAAGGGATACAATGAGCAGTTCTTC
>TRBJ1-1|TRBD1|-|TRBV10-3
CAISESRDRVEAFF
TGTGCCATCAGTGAGTCGAGGGACAGGGTTGAAGCTTTCTTT
>TRBJ2-4|TRBD2|-|TRBV6-6
CASSPRAGEAKNIQYF
TGTGCCAGCAGTCCTCGGGCGGGGGAAGCCAAAAACATTCAGTACTTC
>TRBJ2-7|-|few|TRBV6-6
CASSYETNGGDEQYF
TGTGCCAGCAGTTACGAAACTAACGGCGGGGACGAGCAGTACTTC
>TRBJ2-5|TRBD1|-|TRBV7-9
CASSWAGTGDQETQYF
TGTGCCAGCAGCTGGGCGGGGACAGGGGATCAAGAGACCCAGTACTTC
>TRBJ2-7|-|once|TRBV5-4
CASSLTGLGEQYF
TGTGCCAGCAGCTTGACAGGGTTGGGCGAGCAGTACTTC
>TRBJ2-1|TRBD2|-|TRBV5-6
CASSSGLATYNEQFF
TGTGCCAGCAGTTCCGGACTAGCAACCTACAATGAGCAGTTCTTC
>TRBJ2-3|-|once|TRBV28
CASEAALADTQYF
TGTGCCAGCGAGGCAGCCCTAGCAGATACGCAGTATTTT
>TRBJ2-7|-|once|TRBV7-3
CASSLGLNYEQYF
TGTGCCAGCAGCTTAGGGCTTAACTACGAGCAGTACTTC
>TRBJ2-7|-|-|TRBV11-2
CASSLVVNEQYF
TGTGCCAGCAGCTTAGTAGTGAACGAGCAGTACTTC
>TRBJ2-1|-|-|TRBV12-3/TRBV12-4
CASSFSYNEQFF
TGTGCCAGCAGTTTTAGCTACAATGAGCAGTTCTTC
>TRBJ2-1|-|-|TRBV11-2
CASSLDPQGREQFF
TGTGCCAGCAGCTTAGATCCACAGGGACGCGAGCAGTTCTTC
>TRBJ1-2|-|-|TRBV6-5
CASSGFLGGYTF
TGTGCCAGCAGCGGGTTCCTCGGCGGCTACACCTTC
>TRBJ2-7|-|-|TRBV5-1
CASSLVGGPSYEQYF
TGCGCCAGCAGCTTGGTGGGGGGACCATCCTACGAGCAGTACTTC
>TRBJ2-5|-|few|TRBV11-3
CASSQNYAETQYF
TGTGCCAGCAGCCAGAACTACGCGGAGACCCAGTACTTC
>TRBJ2-6|-|-|TRBV6-5
CASYGGGGSANVLTF
TGTGCCAGCTATGGGGGGGGCGGCTCGGCCAACGTCCTGACTTTC
>TRBJ1-2|-|-|TRBV7-2
CASSLEGSGFYGYTF
TGTGCCAGCAGCTTAGAGGGAAGCGGATTCTATGGCTACACCTTC
>TRBJ1-1|-|-|TRBV7-9
CASSFFSGNTEAFF
TGTGCCAGCAGCTTCTTCTCGGGGAATACTGAAGCTTTCTTT
>TRBJ2-5|-|-|TRBV9
CASSVGGRYQETQYF
TGTGCCAGCAGCGTAGGGGGCAGGTACCAAGAGACCCAGTACTTC